Listed below are T cell receptor beta chains from one sample, sequenced in a study of shared clonotypes between healthy human individuals. The method was immunoSEQ multiplex PCR; TCRdb's version includes in-frame clones alone and lacks a portion of them. The table shows 950,000 to 1,100,000 clones, with 75% to 80% occurring only once. The source material was memory CD4+ T cells from PBMCs. These TCRs come from a man younger than 35 in good health. Some clones in this sample may be carry-over from other donors' samples. Each CDR3 is given with its conserved first and last residue. A D gene is named only where the DNA matches it firmly. Expanded clones get a size class; other rows say once, few or many, or leave the size out.

TRBV5-1	TRBJ2-1	.	.	CASSLGPTRGATYNEQFF	TGCGCCAGCAGCTTGGGCCCTACCAGGGGGGCCACCTACAATGAGCAGTTCTTC
TRBV27	TRBJ2-1	TRBD2	few	CASSLPGLADNEQFF	TGTGCCAGCAGTTTACCGGGACTAGCGGACAATGAGCAGTTCTTC
TRBV2	TRBJ1-2	.	.	CATTREGQSPYGYTF	TGTGCCACAACTAGGGAGGGGCAGAGCCCCTATGGCTACACCTTC
TRBV28	TRBJ1-4	.	.	CASSPPPGTLGDNEKLFF	TGTGCCAGCAGTCCTCCACCGGGGACCTTGGGGGATAATGAAAAACTGTTTTTT
TRBV7-2	TRBJ2-7	.	.	CASSYSRNYEQYF	TGTGCCAGCAGCTACTCAAGGAACTACGAGCAGTACTTC
TRBV18	TRBJ1-1	.	once	CASSPGGIDTEAFF	TGTGCCAGCTCTCCCGGGGGTATTGATACTGAAGCTTTCTTT
TRBV10-3	TRBJ2-3	.	once	CAISGPRGDTQYF	TGTGCCATCAGCGGCCCGAGGGGAGATACGCAGTATTTT
TRBV18	TRBJ1-2	TRBD1	few	CASSPRGQGSVYGYTF	TGTGCCAGCTCACCAAGGGGACAGGGGTCAGTCTATGGCTACACCTTC
TRBV29-1	TRBJ2-1	.	once	CSVPTGRGYYNEQFF	TGCAGCGTTCCGACAGGGCGGGGTTATTACAATGAGCAGTTCTTC
TRBV28	TRBJ2-7	TRBD1	few	CASSPGTGFYEQYF	TGTGCCAGCAGTCCAGGGACAGGGTTTTACGAGCAGTACTTC
TRBV6-1	TRBJ2-1	.	few	CASSGTHTSEQFF	TGTGCCAGCAGCGGGACTCACACGTCAGAGCAGTTCTTC
TRBV5-8	TRBJ2-5	TRBD1	many	CASSKRTGGGETQYF	TGTGCCAGCAGCAAGAGGACAGGGGGAGGTGAGACCCAGTACTTC
TRBV28	TRBJ1-2	.	.	CASRDGPYGYTF	TGTGCCAGCCGGGACGGCCCCTATGGCTACACCTTC
TRBV5-4	TRBJ2-3	TRBD2	few	CASSLGVQRGITDTQYF	TGTGCCAGCAGCTTAGGGGTCCAGCGGGGGATCACAGATACGCAGTATTTT
TRBV7-9	TRBJ2-1	TRBD2	many	CASSQGDYAGSKRGEQFF	TGTGCCAGCAGCCAAGGAGATTATGCGGGAAGCAAGCGGGGTGAGCAGTTCTTC
TRBV5-4	TRBJ1-1	TRBD1	.	CASSSNDRAYTEAFF	TGTGCCAGCAGCTCAAACGACAGGGCTTACACTGAAGCTTTCTTT
TRBV15	TRBJ1-1	.	.	CATSRAGQPYTEAFF	TGTGCCACCAGCAGAGCTGGACAGCCGTACACTGAAGCTTTCTTT
TRBV30	TRBJ1-4	TRBD1	.	CAWSPGTATNEKLFF	TGTGCCTGGAGCCCCGGGACAGCAACTAATGAAAAACTGTTTTTT
TRBV9	TRBJ2-5	.	few	CASSLLDLSETQYF	TGTGCCAGCAGCCTACTAGATTTGTCGGAGACCCAGTACTTC
TRBV7-2	TRBJ2-1	TRBD1	.	CASSLGRTGALGEQFF	TGTGCCAGCAGCTTAGGACGGACAGGGGCCCTAGGGGAGCAGTTCTTC
TRBV7-8	TRBJ2-7	TRBD1	.	CASSRDRVSYEQYF	TGTGCCAGCTCCCGGGACAGGGTTTCCTACGAGCAGTACTTC
TRBV25-1	TRBJ2-1	.	.	CASSGNYGLYNEQFF	TGTGCCAGCAGCGGCAACTATGGGTTATACAATGAGCAGTTCTTC
TRBV4-1	TRBJ2-3	TRBD2	.	CASSPGVASGRNLDTQYF	TGCGCCAGCAGCCCAGGGGTGGCTAGCGGGAGGAATTTAGATACGCAGTATTTT
TRBV30	TRBJ2-1	TRBD2	.	CAWSVGLAGLNEQFF	TGTGCCTGGAGTGTGGGTCTAGCGGGACTCAATGAGCAGTTCTTC
TRBV7-2	TRBJ1-5	.	.	CASSLDSRGNQPQHF	TGTGCCAGCAGCTTAGATTCTAGGGGCAATCAGCCCCAGCATTTT
TRBV10-3	TRBJ1-1	.	few	CAISSTGPGDTEAFF	TGTGCCATCAGCTCTACAGGGCCGGGCGACACTGAAGCTTTCTTT
TRBV5-1	TRBJ1-1	.	.	CASSDQSNTEAFF	TGCGCCAGCAGCGACCAATCGAACACTGAAGCTTTCTTT
TRBV7-2	TRBJ2-1	TRBD2	.	CASSLDSGRDEQFF	TGTGCCAGCAGCTTAGATAGCGGGAGGGATGAGCAGTTCTTC
TRBV7-9	TRBJ2-7	.	.	CASSWGTKDEQYF	TGTGCCAGCAGCTGGGGAACAAAAGACGAGCAGTACTTC
TRBV6-5	TRBJ2-7	.	.	CASSYSFQEEQYF	TGTGCCAGCAGTTACTCCTTTCAGGAAGAGCAGTACTTC
TRBV7-3	TRBJ2-2	.	.	CASSFGPNTGELFF	TGTGCCAGCAGCTTTGGACCGAACACCGGGGAGCTGTTTTTT
TRBV5-1	TRBJ2-3	.	many	CASSLTGLDTQYF	TGCGCCAGCAGCTTGACAGGGTTAGATACGCAGTATTTT
TRBV9	TRBJ2-3	TRBD1	.	CASSIGQGRWNTQYF	TGTGCCAGCAGCATCGGACAGGGGCGCTGGAATACGCAGTATTTT
TRBV7-9	TRBJ2-3	.	.	CASSPASDTQYF	TGTGCCAGCAGCCCCGCATCAGATACGCAGTATTTT
TRBV6-5	TRBJ1-5	.	few	CASSPWENQPQHF	TGTGCCAGCAGCCCCTGGGAGAATCAGCCCCAGCATTTT
TRBV7-8	TRBJ2-7	TRBD2	.	CASSRKREASYEQYF	TGTGCCAGCAGCCGCAAGCGGGAGGCCTCCTACGAGCAGTACTTC
TRBV6-4	TRBJ1-5	.	.	CASSDSLPRVNQPQHF	TGTGCCAGCAGTGACTCCCTACCCCGGGTAAATCAGCCCCAGCATTTT
TRBV6-5	TRBJ1-3	TRBD1	.	CASSAGTGSGNTIYF	TGTGCCAGCAGTGCCGGGACAGGCTCTGGAAACACCATATATTTT
TRBV7-9	TRBJ2-7	.	.	CASSLVDRSAYEQYF	TGTGCCAGCAGCTTAGTAGATCGCTCCGCCTACGAGCAGTACTTC
TRBV7-8	TRBJ2-5	TRBD1	.	CASAHRWAGGPVQETQYF	TGTGCCAGTGCCCACCGTTGGGCAGGGGGTCCTGTACAAGAGACCCAGTACTTC
TRBV9	TRBJ1-3	TRBD1	.	CASSARGQGSPSGNTIYF	TGTGCCAGCAGCGCGCGGGGACAGGGGTCCCCCTCTGGAAACACCATATATTTT
TRBV5-1	TRBJ2-7	TRBD2	.	CASSADGGLAGGEQYF	TGCGCCAGCAGCGCCGACGGGGGACTAGCGGGAGGTGAGCAGTACTTC
TRBV18	TRBJ1-5	TRBD1	few	CASSPGTGNQPQHF	TGTGCCAGCTCACCTGGGACAGGCAATCAGCCCCAGCATTTT
TRBV6-6	TRBJ2-1	TRBD1	.	CASSDGTEYYNEQFF	TGTGCCAGCAGCGACGGGACAGAGTACTACAATGAGCAGTTCTTC
TRBV4-1	TRBJ2-4	.	.	CASSQRGLGDSSNIQYF	TGCGCCAGCAGCCAAAGGGGACTGGGGGACAGTTCAAACATTCAGTACTTC
TRBV5-8	TRBJ2-1	TRBD2	.	CASTDSGRYNEQFF	TGTGCCAGCACAGATAGCGGGCGGTACAATGAGCAGTTCTTC
TRBV19	TRBJ2-7	.	.	CASSPWIAGRPEQYF	TGTGCCAGTAGTCCTTGGATCGCGGGGCGGCCCGAGCAGTACTTC
TRBV7-2	TRBJ2-3	TRBD2	.	CASSYGLAPWFADTQYF	TGTGCCAGCAGCTACGGACTAGCGCCTTGGTTCGCAGATACGCAGTATTTT
TRBV28	TRBJ2-2	.	once	CASSRRANTGELFF	TGTGCCAGCAGTAGGCGGGCGAACACCGGGGAGCTGTTTTTT
TRBV5-1	TRBJ2-3	TRBD2	many	CASSSQNGLAGGDTQYF	TGCGCCAGCAGCTCCCAAAATGGACTAGCGGGAGGCGATACGCAGTATTTT